Described below is a single T cell receptor beta chain sequence and its context. Its specificity is unknown. Germline V gene sequence: CDR1 SGHNT, CDR2 YENEEA. The CDR3 loop spans 14 amino acids. Deletions cut 2 bases from V and 1 base from J, with 5 bases between. This record belongs to a study of T cell clonotyping in hematopoietic cell transplantation. Recipients were bled about 28 days pretransplant and at posttransplant days 30, 100, 180. Profiling relied on immunoSEQ multiplex PCR, and the TCRdb table lists in-frame clones only, not all of them. The profile shows about 5,000 clones, 94% of them singletons. Regarding the study as a whole: Pathologically expanded recipient clonotypes increased progressively from day 30 to day 180 as diversity fell. Higher Inverse Simpson Index values in graft donor and pretransplant recipient predicted broader posttransplant TCR diversity. Cells were unsorted, so CD4 and CD8 contributions were not separated.

The receptor's source is a male patient between 55 and 70 years old who had an allogeneic stem cell transplant from a related donor, so the T cells may come from the graft donor. Some clones in this sample may be carry-over from other donors' samples. J is TRBJ2-2 and V is TRBV11-3; unclear D gene. The sequences come from PBMCs, collected 180 days after allogeneic stem cell transplant. For the CDR3, the DNA is TGTGCCAGCAGCTTAAGGCAGAACACCGGGGAGCTGTTTTTT. Translated, it gives CASSLRQNTGELFF.